Presented here are 15 T cell receptor beta chains from one specimen sequenced in a study of identical twins. TCRdb ran MiXCR on the 5' RACE reads and lists one entry per CDR3 protein. The sample lists 300,000 or so distinct CDR3 sequences; roughly 9% were seen once. These data also featured in a second study, about yellow fever vaccine responses in identical twins.

Material: CD8+ T cells sorted from blood. These TCRs come from a woman between 18 and 29 years old in good health.

The chain links TRBV11-2 to TRBJ1-2, with D possibly TRBD1 on 5 matching bases. Germline V gene lookup returns CDR1 SGHAT and CDR2 FQNNGV. Trimming stripped 6 bases from V and 4 bases from J, with 12 bases between. The CDR3 loop spans 13 amino acids. CDR3 region: CASRGGESYGYTF. The CDR3 DNA reads TGTGCCAGCAGGGGAGGGGAGAGCTATGGCTACACCTTC.

This clonotype was seen at least ten times. The V gene is TRBV12-3 or TRBV12-4, the J gene TRBJ2-7; D not certain. This CDR3 has 13 amino acids. Between the trimmed V and J ends, which lost 4 bases and 4 bases, there was a span of 11 bases. This chain's CDR3 is CASSSDSWYEQYF. The CDR3, as DNA: TGTGCCAGCAGTTCTGATTCGTGGTACGAGCAGTACTTC.

This clonotype was detected many times. V and J are TRBV12-3 or TRBV12-4 and TRBJ1-2, with 7 positions matching TRBD1. The length of the CDR3 is 14 residues. V was clipped by 3 bases and J by 4 bases; unmatched bases: 5. CDR3 sequence: CASSFGQVGYGYTF. CDR3 DNA: TGTGCCAGCAGTTTTGGACAGGTCGGCTATGGCTACACCTTC.

This chain links TRBV10-3 with TRBJ2-2; 8 positions match TRBD1. CDR1 is ENHRY, CDR2 SYGVKD, per germline. The junction had 9 bases not matched to a gene; V was cut back by 3 bases and J by 6 bases. The CDR3 has 16 residues. Here the CDR3 DNA reads TGTGCCATCAGTGATCGACAGGGGCGCCCTCCCGGGGAGCTGTTTTTT. This gives the protein CAISDRQGRPPGELFF.

The J gene is TRBJ2-3, the V gene TRBV6-5; 11 bases align to TRBD2. Germline CDR1 reads MNHEY; CDR2 reads SVGAGI. The ends lost 2 bases at V and 3 bases at J; junction bases unmatched: 7. The CDR3 sequence is 17 residues long. The CDR3 nucleotides read TGTGCCAGCAGTTACGTGGGCCTAGCGGGAGGAACAGATACGCAGTATTTT. This sequence encodes CASSYVGLAGGTDTQYF.

This clonotype appeared many times. The chain couples TRBV20-1 to TRBJ1-5, with a possible D match to TRBD1 (5 bases). Trimming took 6 bases from V and 6 from J, leaving 18 bases between them. The germline CDR1 and CDR2 sequences are DFQATT and SNEGSKA (reference sequence). The CDR3 length is 14 residues. CDR3 nucleotide sequence: TGCAGTGCGATGGACAACGGGGATAGTCAGCCCCAGCATTTT. This gives the protein CSAMDNGDSQPQHF.

This clonotype was picked up a small number of times. The rearrangement links TRBV14 to TRBJ2-7, with D maybe TRBD1 (6 bases). Trimming left V 4 bases short and J 0 bases short, with 10 bases between. Germline CDR1 and CDR2: SGHDN and FVKESK. The CDR3 length is 14 residues. The CDR3 protein is CASSRDRLSYEQYF. The CDR3 nucleotides are TGTGCCAGCAGCCGAGACAGGCTCTCCTACGAGCAGTACTTC.

This clonotype was counted between two and nine times. The chain is built from TRBV3-1 and TRBJ1-2; the D is unclear. From germline, CDR1 is LGHDT and CDR2 YNNKEL (reference sequence). V lost 3 bases to trimming and J lost 8 bases, with 19 bases between them. CDR3 length: 15 amino acids. Written as DNA, the CDR3 is TGTGCCAGCAGCCAGGAGGATAGACCTATCTTCGGCTACACCTTC. Translating it yields CASSQEDRPIFGYTF.

This clonotype was recorded many times. V is TRBV12-3 or TRBV12-4 and J is TRBJ2-1, with 11 positions matching TRBD2. The CDR3 extends over 15 amino acids. The trim removed 10 bases at V and 3 bases at J, leaving 8 bases unmatched. The CDR3 DNA reads TGTGCCACCGTAGCGGGAGGGTTTCTCTACAATGAGCAGTTCTTC. Protein sequence: CATVAGGFLYNEQFF.

The rearrangement joins TRBV29-1 to TRBJ2-5; no clear D. Germline CDR1 and CDR2: SQVTM and ANQGSEA. Trimming left V 0 bases short and J 2 bases short, with 10 bases between. The CDR3 runs to 14 residues. DNA for the CDR3: TGCAGCGTTGAAGAAATGGACCGACAAGAGACCCAGTACTTC. Its protein is CSVEEMDRQETQYF.

This clonotype came up many times. This sequence joins TRBV7-9 and TRBJ2-3; tentatively, D is TRBD1 (7 bases). V was pared by 8 bases and J by 2 bases, with 20 bases between. Germline CDR1 SEHNR, CDR2 FQNEAQ (reference sequence). CDR3 size: 16 residues. The CDR3 loop reads CASDPLSGGLTDTQYF. As DNA, the CDR3 is TGTGCCAGCGACCCCCTGTCAGGGGGACTCACAGATACGCAGTATTTT.

This clonotype was seen a few times. This sequence joins TRBV12-3 or TRBV12-4 and TRBJ2-1; TRBD2 aligns across 10 bases. CDR3 length: 16 amino acids. The J segment lost 5 bases and the V segment lost 2 bases, leaving 6 bases of the junction unmatched. CDR3 region: CASSLLGLAGDNEQFF. CDR3 DNA: TGTGCCAGCAGTTTATTAGGGCTAGCGGGAGACAATGAGCAGTTCTTC.

This chain links TRBV5-1 with TRBJ1-1, with TRBD1 matching over 7 bases. The CDR3 has 18 amino acids. V dropped 3 bases and J dropped 0; count of bases not matched to a gene: 14. Germline CDR1 reads SGHRS; CDR2 reads YFSETQ. The CDR3 DNA reads TGCGCCAGCAGCTCGGACGGGACAGCAGAAACGTTGAACACTGAAGCTTTCTTT. Its protein product is CASSSDGTAETLNTEAFF.

This clonotype was seen a handful of times. The J gene is TRBJ2-3, the V gene TRBV28; D might be TRBD2 (5 bases). Trimming took off 10 bases at V and 0 bases at J, with 11 bases between the two ends. The germline gives CDR1 MDHEN, CDR2 SYDVKM. The CDR3 has 13 amino acids. The chain's CDR3 is CATDGGSTDTQYF. CDR3 nucleotides: TGTGCCACCGACGGCGGGAGCACAGATACGCAGTATTTT.

This rearrangement joins TRBV12-3 or TRBV12-4 to TRBJ1-2, with 7 positions matching TRBD1. The CDR3 is 14 residues long. V trimming: 3 bases; J trimming: 4 bases; junction bases outside the gene matches: 5. The CDR3 loop is CASSFGEGAYGYTF. The CDR3 DNA is TGTGCCAGCAGTTTTGGGGAGGGGGCCTATGGCTACACCTTC.